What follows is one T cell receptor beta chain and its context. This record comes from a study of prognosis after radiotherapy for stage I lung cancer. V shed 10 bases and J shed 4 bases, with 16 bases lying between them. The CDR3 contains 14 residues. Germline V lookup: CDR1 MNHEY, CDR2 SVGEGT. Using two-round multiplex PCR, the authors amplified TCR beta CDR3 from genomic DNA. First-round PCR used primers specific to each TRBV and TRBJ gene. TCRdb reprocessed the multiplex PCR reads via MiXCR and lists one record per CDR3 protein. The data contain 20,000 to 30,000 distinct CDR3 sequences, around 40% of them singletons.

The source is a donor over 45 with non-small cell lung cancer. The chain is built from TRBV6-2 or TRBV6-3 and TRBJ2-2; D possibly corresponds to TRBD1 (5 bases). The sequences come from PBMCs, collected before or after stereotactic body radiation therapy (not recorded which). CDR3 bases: TGTGCCATCATACCAGGGTCGATCACCGGGGAGCTGTTTTTT. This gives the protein CAIIPGSITGELFF.